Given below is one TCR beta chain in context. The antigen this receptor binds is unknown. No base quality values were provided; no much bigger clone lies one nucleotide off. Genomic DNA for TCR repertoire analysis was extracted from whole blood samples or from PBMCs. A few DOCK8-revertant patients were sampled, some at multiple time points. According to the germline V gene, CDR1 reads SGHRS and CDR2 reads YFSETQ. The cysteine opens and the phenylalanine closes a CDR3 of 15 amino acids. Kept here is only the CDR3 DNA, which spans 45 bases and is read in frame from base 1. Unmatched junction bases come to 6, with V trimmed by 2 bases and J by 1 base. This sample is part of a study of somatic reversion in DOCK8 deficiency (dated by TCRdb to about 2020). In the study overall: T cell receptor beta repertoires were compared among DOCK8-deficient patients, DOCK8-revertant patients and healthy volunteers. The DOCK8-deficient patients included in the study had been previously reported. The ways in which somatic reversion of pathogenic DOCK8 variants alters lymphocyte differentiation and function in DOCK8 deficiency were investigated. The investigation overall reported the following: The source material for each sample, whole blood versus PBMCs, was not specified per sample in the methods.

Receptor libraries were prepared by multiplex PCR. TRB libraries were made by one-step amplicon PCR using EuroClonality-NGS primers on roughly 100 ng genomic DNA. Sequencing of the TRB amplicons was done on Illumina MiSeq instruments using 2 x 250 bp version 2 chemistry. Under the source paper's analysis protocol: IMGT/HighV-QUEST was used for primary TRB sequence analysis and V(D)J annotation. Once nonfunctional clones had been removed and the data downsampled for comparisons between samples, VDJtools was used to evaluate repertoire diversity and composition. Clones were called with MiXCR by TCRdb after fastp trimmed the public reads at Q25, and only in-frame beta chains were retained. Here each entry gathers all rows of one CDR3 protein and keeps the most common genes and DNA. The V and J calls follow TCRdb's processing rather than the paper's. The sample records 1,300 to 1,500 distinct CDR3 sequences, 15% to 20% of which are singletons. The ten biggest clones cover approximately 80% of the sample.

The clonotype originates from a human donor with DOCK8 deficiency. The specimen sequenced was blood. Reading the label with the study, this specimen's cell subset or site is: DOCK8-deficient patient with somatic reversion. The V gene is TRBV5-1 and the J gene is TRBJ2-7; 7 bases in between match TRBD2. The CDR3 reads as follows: CASSLQTSRSYEQYF. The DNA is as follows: TGCGCCAGCAGCTTACAGACTAGCAGGTCCTACGAGCAGTACTTC.